This TCR beta chain was retrieved from a study of T cell responses to AZD1222 COVID-19 vaccine. Only in-frame clones appear in the TCRdb table, and some are missing; sequencing was by immunoSEQ multiplex PCR. Counted here are about 64,000 clones, 85% to 95% occurring once; the ten biggest clones make up less than 7%. This TCR derives from an adult who received the MenACWY meningococcal vaccine as a control. The source material was peripheral blood, sampled 28 days after the second dose of the MenACWY control vaccine.

Here the CDR3 reads CATRSGSSYEQYF. Written as DNA, the CDR3 is TGTGCCACACGTTCGGGTAGCTCCTACGAGCAGTACTTC. This chain joins TRBV6-6 and TRBJ2-7, with D unresolved. Trimming cost V 10 bases and J 0 bases, with 13 bases left between them. The CDR3 contains 13 residues. Germline V gene data show CDR1 as MNHNY and CDR2 as SVGAGI (reference sequence).